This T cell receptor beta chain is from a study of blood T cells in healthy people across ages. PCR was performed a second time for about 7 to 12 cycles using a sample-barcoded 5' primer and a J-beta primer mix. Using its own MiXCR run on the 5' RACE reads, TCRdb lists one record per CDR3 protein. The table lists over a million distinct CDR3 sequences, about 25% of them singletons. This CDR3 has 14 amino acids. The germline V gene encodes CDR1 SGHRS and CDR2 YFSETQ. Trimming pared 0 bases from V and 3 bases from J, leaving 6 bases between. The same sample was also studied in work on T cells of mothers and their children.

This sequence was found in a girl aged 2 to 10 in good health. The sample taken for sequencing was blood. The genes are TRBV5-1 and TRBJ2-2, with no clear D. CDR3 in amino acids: CASSLEPYTGELFF. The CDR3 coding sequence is TGCGCCAGCAGCTTGGAGCCCTACACCGGGGAGCTGTTTTTT.